The clone carrying this T cell receptor beta chain has only one observation. Libraries were prepared by immunoSEQ multiplex PCR; TCRdb keeps only in-frame clonotypes and omits some of them. The sample consists of about 2 million clones, about 95% of them appearing once. The sample belongs to a study of shared clonotypes between healthy human individuals. This CDR3 contains 15 residues. Germline lookup yields CDR1 MNHEY and CDR2 SMNVEV (reference sequence). With V trimmed by 4 bases and J by 8 bases, 8 bases remained unmatched. Positive CCR7 selection of CD45RO-negative cells yielded the naive CD8 cells, and terminally differentiated effector memory CD45RA+ cells were excluded.

The receptor's source is a man between 18 and 35 years old in good health. The V call is TRBV27, the J call TRBJ2-1, with 10 bases lining up with TRBD2. Sequencing input: naive CD8+ T cells sorted from blood. CDR3 protein: CASSSLAGGSDEQFF. CDR3 coding DNA: TGTGCCAGCAGTTCTTTAGCGGGAGGTAGTGATGAGCAGTTCTTC.